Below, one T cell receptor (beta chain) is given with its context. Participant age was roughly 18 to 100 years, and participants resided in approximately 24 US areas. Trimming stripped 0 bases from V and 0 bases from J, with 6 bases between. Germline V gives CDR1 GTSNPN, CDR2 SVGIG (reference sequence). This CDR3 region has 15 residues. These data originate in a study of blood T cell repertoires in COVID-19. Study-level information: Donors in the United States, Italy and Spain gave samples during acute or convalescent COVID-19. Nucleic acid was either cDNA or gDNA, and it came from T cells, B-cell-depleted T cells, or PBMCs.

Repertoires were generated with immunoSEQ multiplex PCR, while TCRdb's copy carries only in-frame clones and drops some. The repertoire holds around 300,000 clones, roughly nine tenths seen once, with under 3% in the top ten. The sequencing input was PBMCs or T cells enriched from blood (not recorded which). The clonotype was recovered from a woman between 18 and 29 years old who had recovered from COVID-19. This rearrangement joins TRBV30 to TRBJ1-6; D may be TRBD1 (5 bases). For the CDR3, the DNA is TGTGCCTGGAGTGTAGGGGACTCCTATAATTCACCCCTCCACTTT. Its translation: CAWSVGDSYNSPLHF.